The T cell receptor (beta chain) described here comes from a study of cytomegalovirus exposure and HLA in healthy donors. Primers for the PCR totalled 60 Vbeta and 13 Jbeta. Repertoires were generated with immunoSEQ multiplex PCR, while TCRdb's copy carries only in-frame clones and drops some. The table has roughly 180,000 clones, about three quarters seen once. This clone was counted a few times. Antigen unknown. The V and J ends lost 2 bases and 2 bases, in that order; junction bases with no gene match: 0. The CDR3 length is 15 residues. Germline CDR1 reads MNHNS; CDR2 reads SASEGT. General study findings and limits: The authors later linked a missense DCLRE1C variant to TCR beta V- and J-gene trimming. Among CMV-associated TCR beta chains, most appeared HLA-restricted in a later analysis.

The specimen was PBMCs. The TCR comes from a female donor in good health and CMV-seronegative. The chain is built from TRBV6-1 and TRBJ2-6; 7 bases fit TRBD1. CDR3 in DNA: TGTGCCAGCAGTGAACAGGGGGCTGGGGCCAACGTCCTGACTTTC. Translated: CASSEQGAGANVLTF.